These T cell receptor beta chains were read from a single sample in a study of CD8 T cells in ankylosing spondylitis. TCRdb re-called the 5' RACE reads with MiXCR, one entry per CDR3 protein. The profile covers hundreds of thousands of distinct CDR3 sequences, with about 25% appearing a single time and under 0.9% taken by the ten largest. The sample was blood, either unsorted or a sorted T cell fraction (not recorded which). Every receptor here comes from a male donor with ankylosing spondylitis. CDR3s include the opening cysteine and the closing phenylalanine or tryptophan. Fields, in order: J gene, V gene, D gene, clone size, CDR3 DNA, CDR3 protein. D genes are given only for firm matches. Size tells how often a clone was seen (once, few, many) or the class of an expanded clone, and some rows leave it out.

J gene: TRBJ1-6; V gene: TRBV7-9; D gene: -; clone size: -; CDR3 DNA: TGTGCCAGCAGCTCCCGGGGTGGAGGGTCACCCCTCCACTTT; CDR3 protein: CASSSRGGGSPLHF
J gene: TRBJ2-1; V gene: TRBV12-3/TRBV12-4; D gene: -; clone size: -; CDR3 DNA: TGTGCCAGCCAGCGGAGCTCCTACAATGAGCAGTTCTTC; CDR3 protein: CASQRSSYNEQFF
J gene: TRBJ2-7; V gene: TRBV7-8; D gene: TRBD1; clone size: few; CDR3 DNA: TGTGCCAGCAGCTTAGCGCCCGACAGGGGATCCTACGAGCAGTACTTC; CDR3 protein: CASSLAPDRGSYEQYF
J gene: TRBJ1-1; V gene: TRBV12-3/TRBV12-4; D gene: -; clone size: -; CDR3 DNA: TGTGCCAGCACCGCCGGGCCTAGGGCCCCTGAAGCTTTCTTT; CDR3 protein: CASTAGPRAPEAFF
J gene: TRBJ1-2; V gene: TRBV18; D gene: -; clone size: few; CDR3 DNA: TGTGCCAGCTCACCCTTCTCAGACGGGAACTATGGCTACACCTTC; CDR3 protein: CASSPFSDGNYGYTF
J gene: TRBJ2-2; V gene: TRBV10-3; D gene: -; clone size: -; CDR3 DNA: TGTGCCATCAGTGATTCTCCCTCAAATACGAACACCGGGGAGCTGTTTTTT; CDR3 protein: CAISDSPSNTNTGELFF
J gene: TRBJ2-5; V gene: TRBV29-1; D gene: TRBD1; clone size: -; CDR3 DNA: TGCAGCGTTGATGAGGGACAGGGGATCGGGGAGACCCAGTACTTC; CDR3 protein: CSVDEGQGIGETQYF
J gene: TRBJ1-3; V gene: TRBV6-5; D gene: TRBD1; clone size: -; CDR3 DNA: TGTGCCAGCAGTTACGGGAACAGGGGGCCCGGAAACACCATATATTTT; CDR3 protein: CASSYGNRGPGNTIYF
J gene: TRBJ2-5; V gene: TRBV7-9; D gene: -; clone size: -; CDR3 DNA: TGTGCCAGCAGCTTATTTCTAGAGACCCAGTACTTC; CDR3 protein: CASSLFLETQYF
J gene: TRBJ2-1; V gene: TRBV20-1; D gene: -; clone size: -; CDR3 DNA: TGCAGTGCCGCGGGTGCCGGGGGCAATGAGCAGTTCTTC; CDR3 protein: CSAAGAGGNEQFF
J gene: TRBJ1-5; V gene: TRBV20-1; D gene: -; clone size: -; CDR3 DNA: TGCAGTGCGACTGGGCCCAATCAGCCCCAGCATTTT; CDR3 protein: CSATGPNQPQHF
J gene: TRBJ2-7; V gene: TRBV20-1; D gene: -; clone size: -; CDR3 DNA: TGCAGTGCTAGAGATCGGCGGGGAGTCTCCTACGAGCAGTACTTC; CDR3 protein: CSARDRRGVSYEQYF
J gene: TRBJ2-2; V gene: TRBV2; D gene: -; clone size: -; CDR3 DNA: TGTGCCAGCAGTCAAAGGTGGGAGCTGTTTTTT; CDR3 protein: CASSQRWELFF
J gene: TRBJ2-5; V gene: TRBV2; D gene: TRBD1; clone size: -; CDR3 DNA: TGTGCCAGCAGAGCAACAGGGGTAAAGGAGACCCAGTACTTC; CDR3 protein: CASRATGVKETQYF
J gene: TRBJ2-1; V gene: TRBV24-1; D gene: TRBD2; clone size: few; CDR3 DNA: TGTGCCACCAGTGTCAAGCGGGAGGTTTACAATGAGCAGTTCTTC; CDR3 protein: CATSVKREVYNEQFF
J gene: TRBJ2-3; V gene: TRBV4-2; D gene: TRBD2; clone size: -; CDR3 DNA: TGTGCCAGCAGCCACCCCCGGGGGACTAGCGGGAAGAGAGGGACAGATACGCAGTATTTT; CDR3 protein: CASSHPRGTSGKRGTDTQYF
J gene: TRBJ2-5; V gene: TRBV20-1; D gene: TRBD2; clone size: -; CDR3 DNA: TGCAGTGCCGACTGGCGGGGGGGGTACCAAGAGACCCAGTACTTC; CDR3 protein: CSADWRGGYQETQYF